What follows describes a single T cell receptor beta chain. The antigen remains undetermined. This sample was taken from a study of T-cell reconstitution after alpha-beta-depleted transplantation in children. As it was prepared, the TCRbeta library received unique molecular identifiers. Via MiXCR, TCRdb re-called the PCR reads, giving one row per CDR3 protein. The repertoire includes approximately 230,000 distinct CDR3 sequences, roughly a quarter of them detected once, and under 5.5% sits in the top ten. The study, taken as a whole, reports: At day 60, the high TCRbeta diversity found in some patients originated from recipient T cells and thymic progenitors that had survived.

The TCR comes from a female patient between 2 and 15 years old who had a stem cell transplant for congenital amegakaryocytic thrombocytopenia, so the T cells may come from the graft donor. The sample in question was PBMCs, mostly from graft donor cells, obtained 360 days after TCRalphabeta/CD19-depleted stem cell transplant.

CDR3 sequence: CASSEDRVHTEAFF. Written as DNA, the CDR3 is TGTGCCAGCAGTGAGGACAGGGTACACACTGAAGCTTTCTTT. The rearrangement links TRBV2 to TRBJ1-1; 8 nucleotides match TRBD1. V gave up 3 bases and J gave up 3 bases; unmatched junction bases: 3. This CDR3 contains 14 residues. Germline assignment: CDR1 SNHLY and CDR2 FYNNEI. Based on the CDR3 plus reference TRBV2 and TRBJ1-1, the full variable domain is EPEVTQTPSHQVTQMGQEVILRCVPISNHLYFYWYRQILGQKVEFLVSFYNNEISEKSEIFDDQFSVERPDGSNFTLKIRSTKLEDSAMYFCASSEDRVHTEAFFGQGTRLTVV.